These 13 T cell receptor beta chains were all obtained from the same sample, sequenced in a study of regulatory T cells in long-lasting Graves disease. As for time point: persistent/refractory GD, antithyroid drugs over 5 years with positive TRAb. Making the TCR library involved RNA that had been extracted from PBMCs. Library construction for TCR beta used iRepertoire HTBI primers and Arm-PCR of CDR3 regions. One entry per CDR3 protein, called by TCRdb with MiXCR from the multiplex PCR reads. In the table there are roughly 300,000 distinct CDR3 sequences, 22% of which are singletons. Sequencing was performed on peripheral blood mononuclear cells (PBMCs), taken when the disease was refractory, from a patient treated with antithyroid drugs. All receptors derive from a female donor with Graves disease.

This rearrangement joins TRBV7-8 to TRBJ2-7; TRBD2 agrees at 8 bases. This CDR3 has 14 amino acids. Germline-derived CDR1 and CDR2 are SGHVS and FQNEAQ. V trimming: 4 bases; J trimming: 6 bases; junction bases outside the gene matches: 8. CDR3 in DNA: TGTGCCAGCAGCTCCCAGCGGGGGTGGGTCGAGCAGTACTTC. Protein sequence: CASSSQRGWVEQYF.

The CDR3 DNA is TGTGCCTGGAGTGTAGGGCAGTACACTGAAGCTTTCTTT. Amino acids: CAWSVGQYTEAFF. The chain is built from TRBV30 and TRBJ1-1; D call uncertain. The V gene lost 0 bases and the J gene lost 3 bases, with 8 bases spanning the gap. The CDR3 loop spans 13 amino acids. The germline V gene encodes CDR1 GTSNPN and CDR2 SVGIG (reference sequence).

The rearrangement joins TRBV5-1 to TRBJ2-7, with no clear D. Looked up from germline, CDR1 is SGHRS and CDR2 is YFSETQ. V lost 3 bases and J 7 bases, leaving 11 bases between the germline ends. CDR3 size: 12 residues. CDR3 sequence: CASSSSQMEQYF. The DNA for the CDR3 is TGCGCCAGCAGCTCGTCCCAGATGGAGCAGTACTTC.

About this clonotype: The junction departs from germline at one end; a sequencing error may be responsible. V gene TRBV4-2 combines with J gene TRBJ2-2; 8 bases are shared with TRBD2. There are 17 residues in the CDR3. CDR1 LGHNA and CDR2 YNFKEQ come from the germline V gene. The CDR3 sequence: CASSQDDSGINTGELLF. The CDR3 DNA is TGTGCCAGCAGCCAAGACGATAGCGGGATAAACACCGGGGAGCTGCTTTTT.

In its sample, this clonotype was seen once. J is TRBJ2-6 and V is TRBV10-3; no reliable D call. The CDR3 is made up of 17 amino acids. Germline values: CDR1 ENHRY, CDR2 SYGVKD. Deletions cut 0 bases from V and 4 bases from J, with 13 bases between. The CDR3 DNA reads TGTGCCATCAGTGAGTCTGGCTTCCCGGGCGGGGCCAACGTCCTGACTTTC. Its protein is CAISESGFPGGANVLTF.

This clonotype showed up many times. The chain carries TRBV6-1 and TRBJ1-3; D is ambiguous. Germline V CDR1 and CDR2: MNHNS, SASEGT. V was trimmed by 0 bases and J by 0 bases, leaving 6 bases between them. The CDR3 covers 15 residues. The CDR3, as DNA: TGTGCCAGCAGTGAAGCTGCGACCTCTGGAAACACCATATATTTT. Protein: CASSEAATSGNTIYF.

This clonotype came up a few times. The CDR3 region has the DNA TGTGCCAGTAGTTCAGGGATCTCCTACGAGCAGTACTTC. It encodes CASSSGISYEQYF. The chain combines TRBV19 with TRBJ2-7, with TRBD1 as a possible D gene (5 bases). The length of the CDR3 is 13 residues. The V end lost 5 bases, the J end lost 0 bases, and 8 bases lay between the germline ends. CDR1 LNHDA and CDR2 SQIVND come from the germline V gene (reference sequence).

In this sample, this clonotype turned up a few times. The V call is TRBV29-1, the J call TRBJ2-5; no clear D gene. V was clipped by 4 bases and J by 2 bases, with 5 bases between them. This CDR3 is 11 amino acids long. Germline assignment: CDR1 SQVTM and CDR2 ANQGSEA. CDR3 region: CSVGSQETQYF. For the CDR3, the DNA is TGCAGCGTTGGGTCGCAAGAGACCCAGTACTTC.

This clonotype was counted a few times. In DNA form, the CDR3 reads TGTGCCAGTAGTATGGGAGGACCCCCCTACGAGCAGTACTTC. Its translation is CASSMGGPPYEQYF. The V gene is TRBV19, the J gene TRBJ2-7; tentatively, D is TRBD2 (6 bases). The CDR3 consists of 14 residues. V lost 3 bases to trimming and J lost 2 bases, with 11 bases between them. Germline lookup yields CDR1 LNHDA and CDR2 SQIVND (reference sequence). The entire variable domain, with the rest obtained from reference TRBV19 and TRBJ2-7, is as follows: DGGITQSPKYLFRKEGQNVTLSCEQNLNHDAMYWYRQDPGQGLRLIYYSQIVNDFQKGDIAEGYSVSREKKESFPLTVTSAQKNPTAFYLCASSMGGPPYEQYFGPGTRLTVT.

The chain has TRBV27 and TRBJ2-7, with 10 bases lining up with TRBD1. V shed 5 bases, J shed 2 bases, and the junction held 6 bases outside the gene matches. CDR1 and CDR2 from the germline V gene are MNHEY and SMNVEV (reference sequence). The CDR3 runs 15 residues. The CDR3 nucleotides are TGTGCCAGCAGTACACGGACAGGGGGGACCTACGAGCAGTACTTC. This translates into CASSTRTGGTYEQYF.

The chain is built from TRBV30 and TRBJ2-1; 8 bases line up with TRBD2. Unmatched junction bases numbered 7, after V lost 4 bases and J lost 5 bases. There are 14 residues in the CDR3. Germline V gives CDR1 GTSNPN, CDR2 SVGIG (reference sequence). In DNA form, the CDR3 reads TGTGCCTGGAACCTTGGCGGGAGGAACAATGAGCAGTTCTTC. This translates into CAWNLGGRNNEQFF.

This clonotype was recorded many times. The chain employs TRBV18 and TRBJ2-5, with TRBD1 identical over 8 bases. The V gene's germline CDR1 is KGHSH and CDR2 LQKENI. Trimming removed 6 bases from V and 2 bases from J; junction bases left unmatched: 8. The CDR3 contains 15 residues. CDR3 amino acids: CASSRNRDRQETQYF. The CDR3 DNA is TGTGCCAGCTCTCGGAACCGGGACAGGCAAGAGACCCAGTACTTC.

This chain links TRBV11-2 with TRBJ2-2; the match to TRBD2 covers 12 bases. CDR3 length: 16 amino acids. CDR1 is SGHAT and CDR2 is FQNNGV in the germline V gene. The V and J ends lost 5 bases and 4 bases, in that order; junction bases with no gene match: 5. The DNA for the CDR3 is TGTGCCAGCAGCCCCTTGGGACTAGCGGGCACCGGGGAGCTGTTTTTT. This translates into CASSPLGLAGTGELFF. The full variable domain, with the rest looked up from reference TRBV11-2 and TRBJ2-2, is EAGVAQSPRYKIIEKRQSVAFWCNPISGHATLYWYQQILGQGPKLLIQFQNNGVVDDSQLPKDRFSAERLKGVDSTLKIQPAKLEDSAVYLCASSPLGLAGTGELFFGEGSRLTVL.